This T cell receptor (beta chain) was retrieved from a study of tumor-infiltrating lymphocytes in primary liver carcinoma. In the study overall: Samples gave roughly 3.5 to 7.5 million productive TCRbeta reads, similar across tissue types.

A primer in the constant region served to generate TCR beta cDNA from about 470 ng of total RNA. Library construction for TCR beta comprised three nested multiplex PCR rounds performed with slightly modified ARM-PCR. TCRdb re-called the multiplex PCR reads with MiXCR, one entry per CDR3 protein. The table has around 88,000 distinct CDR3 sequences, less than 75% seen once; the top ten hold around 30%. Taking about 18-32 mg of unsorted bulk tissue, the authors co-extracted RNA and DNA. With respect to this clonotype: Compared with germline, one end of the junction differs, possibly owing to a read error.

The sequence derives from a man between 35 and 55 years old with primary liver carcinoma and hepatitis B virus infection. Sequenced: tumor-adjacent normal liver tissue.

The CDR3 DNA reads as TGTGTCATCAGTGAGTCGGGGGACAGCCTCTACAATGAGCAGTTCTTC. It codes for CVISESGDSLYNEQFF. The chain combines TRBV10-3 with TRBJ2-1, with a weak D call TRBD1 (7 bases). CDR1 is ENHRY and CDR2 is SYGVKD in the germline V gene. The CDR3 loop spans 16 amino acids.